A selection of T cell receptor beta chains follows, all from one sample in a study of T cell changes during pregnancy in multiple sclerosis. The repertoire was sequenced with immunoSEQ multiplex PCR; TCRdb's copy has only in-frame clones and lacks some. The table has about 40,000 clones, roughly nine tenths seen once. Source: CD8+ T cells from peripheral blood mononuclear cells, taken in the first trimester of pregnancy. The source is a female donor with multiple sclerosis, enrolled in a pregnancy study. The CDR3 runs from the conserved cysteine through the conserved F or W. A D gene is named only where the DNA matches it firmly. Expanded clones are given a class, and other clones once, few, many or no size at all.

>medium-sized|TRBV2|TRBJ1-2|.
TGTGCCAGCAGTGTACCGGGAGGGGGCTATGGCTACACCTTC
CASSVPGGGYGYTF
>.|TRBV27|TRBJ2-1|.
TGTGCCAGCAGTTTTGGTAGCGCTAGCTCCTACAATGAGCAGTTCTTC
CASSFGSASSYNEQFF
>.|TRBV4-1|TRBJ2-3|TRBD2
TGCGCCAGCAGCCAAGAAGGAGAGGGAGGGAGCACAGATACGCAGTATTTT
CASSQEGEGGSTDTQYF
>.|TRBV5-6|TRBJ1-4|TRBD1
TGTGCCAGCAGCTTAGGGACAGGGTTTAATGAAAAACTGTTTTTT
CASSLGTGFNEKLFF
>.|TRBV6-5|TRBJ2-3|TRBD1
TGTGCCAGCAGTCCCCGGGACAGGCCGTCAGATACGCAGTATTTT
CASSPRDRPSDTQYF
>.|TRBV30|TRBJ1-6|.
TGTGCCTGGAGTACAGAAAATAATTCACCCCTCCACTTT
CAWSTENNSPLHF
>.|TRBV13|TRBJ1-4|.
TGTGCCAGCAGCCCCGAAACAGGGAATCGAGAAAAACTGTTTTTT
CASSPETGNREKLFF
>.|TRBV19|TRBJ1-1|.
TGTGCCAGTAGTATCTGGCAGAACACTGAAGCTTTCTTT
CASSIWQNTEAFF
>.|TRBV13|TRBJ1-5|.
TGTGCCAGCAGCCAAGGGGTGAATCAGCCCCAGCATTTT
CASSQGVNQPQHF
>.|TRBV9|TRBJ1-1|.
TGTGCCAGCAGCGTTCTCCGGGGGGGGCAGTTGAACACTGAAGCTTTCTTT
CASSVLRGGQLNTEAFF
>.|TRBV13|TRBJ2-1|TRBD1
TGTGCCAGCAGCTACCGGGACAGGGGGCTAAATGAGCAGTTCTTC
CASSYRDRGLNEQFF
>.|TRBV2|TRBJ2-3|TRBD2
TGTGCCGGCAGCGGGGGGTCCACAGATACGCAGTATTTT
CAGSGGSTDTQYF
>.|TRBV19|TRBJ2-7|TRBD2
TGTGCCAGTAGTATTCAAGCGGGGGGCGGAGACGAGCAGTACTTC
CASSIQAGGGDEQYF
>.|TRBV9|TRBJ1-1|.
TGTGCCAGCAGCCCCCCCGAGGTCACTGAAGCTTTCTTT
CASSPPEVTEAFF
>.|TRBV25-1|TRBJ2-7|.
TGTGCCAGCAGTGAATCCCGGGACAACTCCTACGAGCAGTACTTC
CASSESRDNSYEQYF
>.|TRBV4-1|TRBJ2-2|.
TGCGCCAGCAGCCAAGTCCGAGGCACCGGGGAGCTGTTTTTT
CASSQVRGTGELFF
>.|TRBV5-1|TRBJ2-3|.
TGCGCCAGCAGCTTGGGTAGTGGGACACCGAGCACAGATACGCAGTATTTT
CASSLGSGTPSTDTQYF
>.|TRBV18|TRBJ2-4|.
TGTGCCAGCTCACCACCGTGGCAGGGGCCCGCCAAAAACATTCAGTACTTC
CASSPPWQGPAKNIQYF
>.|TRBV27|TRBJ1-1|.
TGTGTCTTTAGCGCCCTGACGGACACTGAAGCTTTCTTT
CVFSALTDTEAFF
>.|TRBV16|TRBJ2-5|.
TGTGCCAGCAGCCAATTGCTTGAGCAGACCCAGTACTTC
CASSQLLEQTQYF
>.|TRBV5-4|TRBJ2-3|TRBD2
TGTGCCAGCAGCCAACTAGCGGGGGGAACAGATACGCAGTATTTT
CASSQLAGGTDTQYF
>few|TRBV10-2|TRBJ1-1|.
TGCGCCAGCAGCCGCCCAGTAGGAGGAGTGAACACTGAAGCTTTCTTT
CASSRPVGGVNTEAFF
>.|TRBV4-1|TRBJ1-3|.
TGCGCCAGCAGCCAAACAGGGAATAGGGAGAGTGGAAACACCATATATTTT
CASSQTGNRESGNTIYF